These T cell receptor beta chains were read from a single sample in a study of blood T cells in healthy people across ages. From the 5' RACE reads, TCRdb called clonotypes with MiXCR, one entry per CDR3 protein. The sample lists about 1.6 million distinct CDR3 sequences; approximately 32% were seen once. Input material: blood. Source of these receptors: a woman aged 25 to 39 in good health. Both conserved end residues are part of each CDR3. Each record gives: V gene, D gene, clone size, J gene, CDR3 DNA, CDR3 protein. The D gene is left open where the match is weak. Size values are once, few and many counts, or a class for expanded clones, and some rows have none.

v_call: TRBV27; d_call: .; clone_size: .; j_call: TRBJ1-2; cdr3_nt: TGTGCCAGCAGCATGTCCCGGAACTATGGCTACACCTTC; cdr3_aa: CASSMSRNYGYTF
v_call: TRBV14; d_call: .; clone_size: few; j_call: TRBJ2-6; cdr3_nt: TGTGCCAGCAGCCGATTGACAGCATCTGGGGCCAACGTCCTGACTTTC; cdr3_aa: CASSRLTASGANVLTF
v_call: TRBV2; d_call: TRBD1; clone_size: .; j_call: TRBJ2-1; cdr3_nt: TGTGCCAGCGCAGGGGGCGCGAAAAATGAGCAGTTCTTC; cdr3_aa: CASAGGAKNEQFF
v_call: TRBV20-1; d_call: TRBD2; clone_size: few; j_call: TRBJ2-1; cdr3_nt: TGCAGTGCTAGGCTCGCGGGAGGGCTCAGGGGTGAGCAGTTCTTC; cdr3_aa: CSARLAGGLRGEQFF
v_call: TRBV12-5; d_call: TRBD1; clone_size: .; j_call: TRBJ1-2; cdr3_nt: TGTGCTAGTGGTTTGGTCGCTGGACAGGGGATGTTACATGGCTACACCTTC; cdr3_aa: CASGLVAGQGMLHGYTF
v_call: TRBV6-2/TRBV6-3; d_call: TRBD1; clone_size: many; j_call: TRBJ2-7; cdr3_nt: TGTGCCAGCAGTTCAAGGGGGCCGGGCTCCTACGAGCAGTACTTC; cdr3_aa: CASSSRGPGSYEQYF
v_call: TRBV7-7; d_call: .; clone_size: .; j_call: TRBJ2-3; cdr3_nt: TGTGCCAGCAGCCCCGAGACAGGGGAGGGGACAGATACGCAGTATTTT; cdr3_aa: CASSPETGEGTDTQYF
v_call: TRBV2; d_call: TRBD1; clone_size: .; j_call: TRBJ2-3; cdr3_nt: TGTGCCAGCAGCGGACAGGGTGCGCGCACAGATACGCAGTATTTT; cdr3_aa: CASSGQGARTDTQYF
v_call: TRBV9; d_call: TRBD1; clone_size: few; j_call: TRBJ2-3; cdr3_nt: TGTGCCAGCAACTCGGGACAGGCCACAGATACGCAGTATTTT; cdr3_aa: CASNSGQATDTQYF
v_call: TRBV2; d_call: .; clone_size: .; j_call: TRBJ2-4; cdr3_nt: TGTGCCAGCAGTCAGGGGGGGACTAAAAACATTCAGTACTTC; cdr3_aa: CASSQGGTKNIQYF
v_call: TRBV20-1; d_call: TRBD2; clone_size: .; j_call: TRBJ2-7; cdr3_nt: TGCAGTGCCCCCAGCCCTAGCGGGGGGTACGAGCAGTACTTC; cdr3_aa: CSAPSPSGGYEQYF
v_call: TRBV7-9; d_call: .; clone_size: .; j_call: TRBJ2-7; cdr3_nt: TGTGCCAGCAGCTGGCAGGGGGGGGCCTACGAGCAGTACTTC; cdr3_aa: CASSWQGGAYEQYF
v_call: TRBV28; d_call: .; clone_size: few; j_call: TRBJ2-5; cdr3_nt: TGTGCCAGCAGTTTTAATATCGGGTTGGGGGAGCAGTACTTC; cdr3_aa: CASSFNIGLGEQYF
v_call: TRBV11-1; d_call: .; clone_size: many; j_call: TRBJ2-1; cdr3_nt: TGTGCCAGCAGCTACCTAGCTGGGTACAATGAGCAGTTCTTC; cdr3_aa: CASSYLAGYNEQFF
v_call: TRBV5-1; d_call: .; clone_size: .; j_call: TRBJ2-7; cdr3_nt: TGCGCCGGCAGCGTGGGGGTCTCCTACGAGCAGTACTTC; cdr3_aa: CAGSVGVSYEQYF
v_call: TRBV20-1; d_call: TRBD1; clone_size: few; j_call: TRBJ2-3; cdr3_nt: TGCAGTGCTCTAGTGGGACAGGGGAACTTAGATACGCAGTATTTT; cdr3_aa: CSALVGQGNLDTQYF
v_call: TRBV20-1; d_call: TRBD1; clone_size: few; j_call: TRBJ1-5; cdr3_nt: TGCAGTGCTAGGAAACAGGGGAGTCGCAATCAGCCCCAGCATTTT; cdr3_aa: CSARKQGSRNQPQHF
v_call: TRBV5-1; d_call: TRBD1; clone_size: .; j_call: TRBJ2-3; cdr3_nt: TGCGCCAGCAGCTTACCAGGGGGCACAGATACGCACTATTTT; cdr3_aa: CASSLPGGTDTHYF
v_call: TRBV29-1; d_call: .; clone_size: many; j_call: TRBJ2-5; cdr3_nt: TGCAGCTTCAGCGACAGGACTGTTTGGGAGACCCAGTACTTC; cdr3_aa: CSFSDRTVWETQYF
v_call: TRBV9; d_call: .; clone_size: few; j_call: TRBJ2-3; cdr3_nt: TGTGCCAGCAGCGTGGGGGGCGCAGGCACAGATACGCAGTATTTT; cdr3_aa: CASSVGGAGTDTQYF
v_call: TRBV7-9; d_call: TRBD1; clone_size: .; j_call: TRBJ1-2; cdr3_nt: TGTGCCAGCAGCTTATCGGCATGGGACAGCTATGGCTACACCTTC; cdr3_aa: CASSLSAWDSYGYTF
v_call: TRBV30; d_call: TRBD2; clone_size: few; j_call: TRBJ2-1; cdr3_nt: TGTGCCTGGAAGGCTAGCGGGAGAGGAAACTACAATGAGCAGTTCTTC; cdr3_aa: CAWKASGRGNYNEQFF
v_call: TRBV7-2; d_call: TRBD1; clone_size: many; j_call: TRBJ2-5; cdr3_nt: TGTGCCAGCAGCGACCCTCGAGGGGGCCAGGAGACCCAGTACTTC; cdr3_aa: CASSDPRGGQETQYF
v_call: TRBV6-2/TRBV6-3; d_call: .; clone_size: .; j_call: TRBJ2-1; cdr3_nt: TGTGTCAGCAGTCCATATGATGAGCAGTTCTTC; cdr3_aa: CVSSPYDEQFF
v_call: TRBV5-6; d_call: TRBD1; clone_size: .; j_call: TRBJ1-2; cdr3_nt: TGTGCCAGCAGCTCCTTCATCTCTATCGACAGGGGATTCGGAGGCTACACCTTC; cdr3_aa: CASSSFISIDRGFGGYTF
v_call: TRBV20-1; d_call: .; clone_size: .; j_call: TRBJ1-2; cdr3_nt: TGCAGTGCTAGCAGGGGTGGGAACTATGGCTACACCTTC; cdr3_aa: CSASRGGNYGYTF
v_call: TRBV4-1; d_call: .; clone_size: .; j_call: TRBJ2-2; cdr3_nt: TGCGCCAGCAGCCAAATTATAGGACCCGGGGAGCTGTTTTTT; cdr3_aa: CASSQIIGPGELFF
v_call: TRBV10-2; d_call: .; clone_size: .; j_call: TRBJ1-1; cdr3_nt: TGCGCCAGCAGTGAGCGACAGATGAACACTGAAGCTTTCTTT; cdr3_aa: CASSERQMNTEAFF